This is a list of T cell receptor beta chains from one sample in a study of blood T cell repertoires in COVID-19. Here immunoSEQ multiplex PCR was the method, and the copy in TCRdb shows in-frame clones only, minus some. Of 390,000 or so clones listed, almost 90% are singletons. Source material: peripheral blood. All receptors derive from a young man with active or convalescent COVID-19. The CDR3 runs from the conserved cysteine through the conserved F or W. Each record gives: J gene, clone size, V gene, D gene, CDR3 DNA, CDR3 protein. The D gene is left open where the match is weak. Clone size appears in some rows only: once, few, many, or a class for an expanded clone.

>TRBJ1-5|NA|TRBV18|NA
TGTGCCAGCTCACCACAGTCAGGGGATCAGCCCCAGCATTTT
CASSPQSGDQPQHF
>TRBJ1-1|NA|TRBV6-2/TRBV6-3|TRBD1
TGTGCCAGCAGTTTAAGGACAGGGGGGGCCATGAACACTGAAGCTTTCTTT
CASSLRTGGAMNTEAFF
>TRBJ2-6|NA|TRBV6-5|NA
TGTGCCAGCAGTTACAGGGGTACCTCTGGGGCCAACGTCCTGACTTTC
CASSYRGTSGANVLTF
>TRBJ2-5|NA|TRBV4-1|TRBD2
TGCGCCAGCAGCCAAGCTCCGACTAGCGGGGGGCAAGAGACCCAGTACTTC
CASSQAPTSGGQETQYF
>TRBJ1-1|NA|TRBV9|NA
TGTGCCAGCAGCGCTCACGGGGGAGGGGTCGACACTGAAGCTTTCTTT
CASSAHGGGVDTEAFF
>TRBJ1-1|NA|TRBV4-1|TRBD1
TGCGCCAGCAGAGTAGCCGGGACAGGGGGATCTGAAGCTTTCTTT
CASRVAGTGGSEAFF
>TRBJ2-4|NA|TRBV5-6|TRBD1
TGTGCCAGCAGCCAGGACAGGCTAATTCAGTACTTC
CASSQDRLIQYF
>TRBJ2-7|NA|TRBV19|NA
TGTGCCAGTAGCTCGCGCGGGCTTTACGAGCAGTACTTC
CASSSRGLYEQYF
>TRBJ1-5|NA|TRBV5-6|NA
TGTGCCAGCAGCCGCGGGGGGCCAGGCAATCAGCCCCAGCATTTT
CASSRGGPGNQPQHF
>TRBJ1-1|NA|TRBV29-1|TRBD1
TGCAGCGTTGTTCGGACAGGGGAACTGAACACTGAAGCTTTCTTT
CSVVRTGELNTEAFF
>TRBJ1-5|NA|TRBV10-3|NA
TGTGCCATCAGTGGGGGGGACGGCAATCAGCCCCAGCATTTT
CAISGGDGNQPQHF
>TRBJ1-5|NA|TRBV4-2|TRBD1
TGTGCCAGCAGCCAGGACAGGGACCAGCCCCAGCATTTT
CASSQDRDQPQHF
>TRBJ1-2|NA|TRBV27|TRBD1
TGTGCCAGCAGTTACGGACAGGGGAGCCCATATGGCTACACCTTC
CASSYGQGSPYGYTF
>TRBJ2-7|NA|TRBV12-1|NA
TGTGCCAGCAGCCCCCCCCTCCACGAGCAGTACTTC
CASSPPLHEQYF
>TRBJ2-7|NA|TRBV21-1|NA
TGTGCCAGCAGCCCCCGGGACAGGGATTCCTACGAGCAGTACTTC
CASSPRDRDSYEQYF
>TRBJ1-2|NA|TRBV19|TRBD1
TGTGCCAGTATCTATAGACAGGGGGCAGCCTATGGCTACACCTTC
CASIYRQGAAYGYTF
>TRBJ2-3|NA|TRBV7-3|NA
TGTGCCAGCAGATCTCCGGGAATAAACACAGATACGCAGTATTTT
CASRSPGINTDTQYF
>TRBJ2-2|NA|TRBV5-1|TRBD2
TGCGCCAGCAGCTTGTCCTCTAGCGGGAGGGATAACACCGGGGAGCTGTTTTTT
CASSLSSSGRDNTGELFF
>TRBJ2-1|NA|TRBV9|TRBD2
TGTGCCAGCAGCGTTTCTAGCGGCTACAATGAGCAGTTCTTC
CASSVSSGYNEQFF
>TRBJ2-5|once|TRBV28|NA
TGTGCCAGCAGGATAGGAGGAGGAGAGACCCAGTACTTC
CASRIGGGETQYF
>TRBJ1-2|NA|TRBV28|TRBD1
TGTGCCAGCAGTTATGGACAGGGTCCTGGCTACACCTTC
CASSYGQGPGYTF
>TRBJ2-7|NA|TRBV20-1|NA
TGCAGTGCTAAAGACTACTACGAGCAGTACTTC
CSAKDYYEQYF
>TRBJ2-3|few|TRBV5-1|NA
TGCGCCAGCAGCTTGAATCGGGATCTAGATACGCAGTATTTT
CASSLNRDLDTQYF
>TRBJ2-1|once|TRBV5-1|NA
TGCGCCAGCAGCTTGGAAATAAACTACAATGAGCAGTTCTTC
CASSLEINYNEQFF
>TRBJ2-5|NA|TRBV19|TRBD1
TGTGCCAGTAGTAGAGGGGATACAGGGGAAGGGGCGGAGACCCAGTACTTC
CASSRGDTGEGAETQYF
>TRBJ1-1|NA|TRBV7-9|NA
TGTGCCAGCAGCTTACTGGGGCAGGTGAACACTGAAGCTTTCTTT
CASSLLGQVNTEAFF
>TRBJ2-6|NA|TRBV28|NA
TGTGCCAGCAGTTCGACAGGCGCCCCTTCTGGGGCCAACGTCCTGACTTTC
CASSSTGAPSGANVLTF
>TRBJ1-6|NA|TRBV6-2/TRBV6-3|NA
TGTGCCAGCAGTTCCGAGGATAGGGGGTCATTGAACATAATTCGAAATTCACCCCTCCACTTT
CASSSEDRGSLNIIRNSPLHF
>TRBJ1-3|NA|TRBV4-2|NA
TGTGCCAGCAGCCAAGACGGGGTACACACCATATATTTT
CASSQDGVHTIYF
>TRBJ2-1|NA|TRBV5-6|NA
TGTGCCAGCAGCTTGGCCCGTGGTACCCCTAGCTCCTACAATGAGCAGTTCTTC
CASSLARGTPSSYNEQFF
>TRBJ1-5|NA|TRBV28|NA
TGTGCCAGCAGTTTTAGGGGTTTCAATCAGCCCCAGCATTTT
CASSFRGFNQPQHF
>TRBJ1-1|NA|TRBV4-3|NA
TGCGCCAGCAGCCAAGACTGGGGGCTGAACACTGAAGCTTTCTTT
CASSQDWGLNTEAFF
>TRBJ2-3|NA|TRBV6-5|NA
TGTGCCAGCAGTCACCCGGTCACAGGGACAGATACGCAGTATTTT
CASSHPVTGTDTQYF
>TRBJ1-2|once|TRBV27|TRBD1
TGTGCCAGCAGGATGGGACAGGATGGCTACACCTTC
CASRMGQDGYTF
>TRBJ2-5|once|TRBV6-2/TRBV6-3|TRBD2
TGTGCCAGCAGTTACCTCGCCGGCGGGAGTCACTTC
CASSYLAGGSHF
>TRBJ1-1|NA|TRBV6-5|NA
TGTGCCAGCAGTCCCGGGGGAGGGGGTGATGAAGCTTTCTTT
CASSPGGGGDEAFF